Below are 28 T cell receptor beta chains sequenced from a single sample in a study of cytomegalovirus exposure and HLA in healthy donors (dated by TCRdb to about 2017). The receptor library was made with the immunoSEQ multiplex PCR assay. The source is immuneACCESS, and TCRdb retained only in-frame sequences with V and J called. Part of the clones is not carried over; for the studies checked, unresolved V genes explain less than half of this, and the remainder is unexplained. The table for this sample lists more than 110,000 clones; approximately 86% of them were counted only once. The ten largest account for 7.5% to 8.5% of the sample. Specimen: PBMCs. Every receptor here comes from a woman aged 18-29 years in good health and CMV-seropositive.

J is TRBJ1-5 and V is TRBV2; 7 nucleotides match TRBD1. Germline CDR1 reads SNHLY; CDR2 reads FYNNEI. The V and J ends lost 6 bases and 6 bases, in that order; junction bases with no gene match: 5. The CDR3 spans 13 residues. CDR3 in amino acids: CASRATGVQPQHF. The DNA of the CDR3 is TGTGCCAGCAGGGCCACAGGGGTTCAGCCCCAGCATTTT.

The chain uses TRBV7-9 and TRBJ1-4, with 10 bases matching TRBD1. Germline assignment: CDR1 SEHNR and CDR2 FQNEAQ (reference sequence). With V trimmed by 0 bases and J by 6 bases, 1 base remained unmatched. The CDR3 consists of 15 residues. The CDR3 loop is CASSLADRGDEKLFF. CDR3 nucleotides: TGTGCCAGCAGCTTAGCGGACAGGGGGGATGAAAAACTGTTTTTT.

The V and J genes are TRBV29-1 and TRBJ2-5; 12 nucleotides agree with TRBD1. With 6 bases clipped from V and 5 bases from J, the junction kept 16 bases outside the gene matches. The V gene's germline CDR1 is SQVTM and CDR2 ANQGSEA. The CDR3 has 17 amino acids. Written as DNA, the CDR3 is TGCAGCGTGAGGGGACAGGGGGCTTTCGGCGGGAGGGAGACCCAGTACTTC. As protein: CSVRGQGAFGGRETQYF. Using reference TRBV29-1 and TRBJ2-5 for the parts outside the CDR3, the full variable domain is SAVISQKPSRDICQRGTSLTIQCQVDSQVTMMFWYRQQPGQSLTLIATANQGSEATYESGFVIDKFPISRPNLTFSTLTVSNMSPEDSSIYLCSVRGQGAFGGRETQYFGPGTRLLVL.

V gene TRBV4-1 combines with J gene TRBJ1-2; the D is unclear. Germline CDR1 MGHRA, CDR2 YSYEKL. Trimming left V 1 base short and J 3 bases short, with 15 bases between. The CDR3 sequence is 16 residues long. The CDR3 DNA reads TGCGCCAGCAGCCAAGTTAGGGCAGGACTCCACTATGGCTACACCTTC. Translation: CASSQVRAGLHYGYTF.

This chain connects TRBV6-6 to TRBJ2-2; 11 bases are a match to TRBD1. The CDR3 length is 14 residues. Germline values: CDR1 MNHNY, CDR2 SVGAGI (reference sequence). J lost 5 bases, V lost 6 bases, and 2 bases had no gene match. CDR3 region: CASRGQGATGELFF. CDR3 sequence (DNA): TGTGCCAGCAGAGGACAGGGGGCTACCGGGGAGCTGTTTTTT.

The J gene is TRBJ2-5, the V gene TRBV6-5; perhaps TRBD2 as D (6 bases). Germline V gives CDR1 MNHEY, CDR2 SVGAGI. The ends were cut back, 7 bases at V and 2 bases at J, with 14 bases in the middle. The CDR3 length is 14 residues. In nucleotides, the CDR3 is TGTGCCAGCAAACCACATCGGGGGCAAGAGACCCAGTACTTC. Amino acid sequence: CASKPHRGQETQYF.

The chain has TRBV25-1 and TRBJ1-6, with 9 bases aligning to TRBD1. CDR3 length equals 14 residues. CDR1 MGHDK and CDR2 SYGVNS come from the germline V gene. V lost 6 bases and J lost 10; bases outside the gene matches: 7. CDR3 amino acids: CASSTGGAYSPLHF. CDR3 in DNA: TGTGCCAGCAGCACAGGGGGCGCTTACTCACCCCTCCACTTT.

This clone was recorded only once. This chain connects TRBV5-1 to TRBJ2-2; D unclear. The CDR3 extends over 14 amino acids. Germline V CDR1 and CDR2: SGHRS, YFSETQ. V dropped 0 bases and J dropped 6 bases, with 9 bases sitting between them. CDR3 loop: CASSLDAASGELFF. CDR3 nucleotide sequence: TGCGCCAGCAGCTTGGATGCGGCGTCCGGGGAGCTGTTTTTT.

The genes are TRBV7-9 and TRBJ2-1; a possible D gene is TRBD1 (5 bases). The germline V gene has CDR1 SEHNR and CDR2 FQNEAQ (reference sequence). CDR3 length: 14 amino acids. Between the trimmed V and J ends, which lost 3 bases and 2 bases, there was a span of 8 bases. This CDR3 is CASSFQGAYNEQFF. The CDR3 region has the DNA TGTGCCAGCAGCTTTCAGGGCGCCTACAATGAGCAGTTCTTC.

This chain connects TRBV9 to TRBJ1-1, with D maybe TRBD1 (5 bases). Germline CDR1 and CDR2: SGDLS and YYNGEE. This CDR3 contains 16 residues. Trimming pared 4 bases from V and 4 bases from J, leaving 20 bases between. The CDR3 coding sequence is TGTGCCAGCAGCTCCAAGACGGAGCCTAGGGGCACTGAAGCTTTCTTT. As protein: CASSSKTEPRGTEAFF.

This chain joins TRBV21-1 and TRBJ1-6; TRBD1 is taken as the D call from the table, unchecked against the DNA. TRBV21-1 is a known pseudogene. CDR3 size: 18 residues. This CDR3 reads CASSTSYQGSSYNSPLHF. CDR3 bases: TGTGCCAGCAGCACCTCATATCAGGGAAGCTCCTATAATTCACCCCTCCACTTT.

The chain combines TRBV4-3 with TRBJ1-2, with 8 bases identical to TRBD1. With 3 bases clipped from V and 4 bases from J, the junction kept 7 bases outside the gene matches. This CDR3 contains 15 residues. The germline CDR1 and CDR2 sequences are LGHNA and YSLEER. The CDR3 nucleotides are TGCGCCAGCAGCCATAACCTACAGGGGGGCTATGGCTACACCTTC. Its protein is CASSHNLQGGYGYTF.

CDR3 residues: CASSPRHREEKLFF. The CDR3, as DNA: TGCGCCAGCAGCCCACGCCACAGGGAGGAAAAACTGTTTTTT. This chain connects TRBV4-1 to TRBJ1-4; D perhaps matches TRBD1 (6 bases). Germline-derived CDR1 and CDR2 are MGHRA and YSYEKL. The CDR3 extends over 14 amino acids. V was shortened by 4 bases and J by 8 bases, with 14 bases between the two germline ends.

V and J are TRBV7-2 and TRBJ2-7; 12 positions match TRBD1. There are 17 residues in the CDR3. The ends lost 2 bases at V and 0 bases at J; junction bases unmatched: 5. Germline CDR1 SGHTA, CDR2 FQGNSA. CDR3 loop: CASSLRGTGGYSYEQYF. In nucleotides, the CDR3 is TGTGCCAGCAGCTTACGGGGGACAGGGGGCTACTCCTACGAGCAGTACTTC.

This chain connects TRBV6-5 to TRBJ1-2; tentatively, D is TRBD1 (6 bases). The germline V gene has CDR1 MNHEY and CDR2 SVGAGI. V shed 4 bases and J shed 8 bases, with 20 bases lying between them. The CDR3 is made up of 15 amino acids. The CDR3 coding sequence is TGTGCCAGCAGTTCGGTTTCAGGAGGGGGGGTCGGCTACACCTTC. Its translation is CASSSVSGGGVGYTF.

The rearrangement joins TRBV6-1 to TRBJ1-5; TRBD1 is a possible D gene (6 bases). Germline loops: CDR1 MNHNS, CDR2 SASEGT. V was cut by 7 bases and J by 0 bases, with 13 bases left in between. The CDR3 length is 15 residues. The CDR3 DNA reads TGTGCCAGCATCCAGGACAGCTATAGCAATCAGCCCCAGCATTTT. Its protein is CASIQDSYSNQPQHF.

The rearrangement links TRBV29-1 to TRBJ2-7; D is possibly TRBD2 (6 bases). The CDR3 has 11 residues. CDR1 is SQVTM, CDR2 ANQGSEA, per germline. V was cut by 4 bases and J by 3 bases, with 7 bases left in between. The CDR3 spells CSVGGLYEQYF. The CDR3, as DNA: TGCAGCGTTGGGGGACTCTACGAGCAGTACTTC.

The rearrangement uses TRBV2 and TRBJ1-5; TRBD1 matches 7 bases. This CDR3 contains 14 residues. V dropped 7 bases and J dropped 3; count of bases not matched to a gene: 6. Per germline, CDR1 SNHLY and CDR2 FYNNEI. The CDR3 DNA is TGTGCCAGCACCGAACAGGGGTACAATCAGCCCCAGCATTTT. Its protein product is CASTEQGYNQPQHF.

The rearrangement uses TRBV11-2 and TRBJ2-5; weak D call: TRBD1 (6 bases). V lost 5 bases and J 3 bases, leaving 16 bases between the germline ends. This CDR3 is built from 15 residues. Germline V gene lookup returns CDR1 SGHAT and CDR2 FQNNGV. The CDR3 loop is CASSPVRDTEETQYF. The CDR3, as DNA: TGTGCCAGCAGCCCTGTCAGGGACACTGAAGAGACCCAGTACTTC. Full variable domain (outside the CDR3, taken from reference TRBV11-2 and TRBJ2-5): EAGVAQSPRYKIIEKRQSVAFWCNPISGHATLYWYQQILGQGPKLLIQFQNNGVVDDSQLPKDRFSAERLKGVDSTLKIQPAKLEDSAVYLCASSPVRDTEETQYFGPGTRLLVL.

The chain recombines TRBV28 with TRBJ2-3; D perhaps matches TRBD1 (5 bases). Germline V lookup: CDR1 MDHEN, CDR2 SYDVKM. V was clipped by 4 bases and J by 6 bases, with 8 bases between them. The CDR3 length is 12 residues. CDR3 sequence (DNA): TGTGCCAGCAGTTCCAGGGCTGATACGCAGTATTTT. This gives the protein CASSSRADTQYF. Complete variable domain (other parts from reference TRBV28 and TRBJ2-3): DVKVTQSSRYLVKRTGEKVFLECVQDMDHENMFWYRQDPGLGLRLIYFSYDVKMKEKGDIPEGYSVSREKKERFSLILESASTNQTSMYLCASSSRADTQYFGPGTRLTVL.

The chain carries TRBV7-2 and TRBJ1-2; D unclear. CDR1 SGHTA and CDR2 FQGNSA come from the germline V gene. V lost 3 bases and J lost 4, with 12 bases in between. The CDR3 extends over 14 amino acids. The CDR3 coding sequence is TGTGCCAGCAGCTTTACGGAGGGCTTCTATGGCTACACCTTC. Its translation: CASSFTEGFYGYTF. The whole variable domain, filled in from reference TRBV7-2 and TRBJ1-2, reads GAGVSQSPSNKVTEKGKDVELRCDPISGHTALYWYRQSLGQGLEFLIYFQGNSAPDKSGLPSDRFSAERTGGSVSTLTIQRTQQEDSAVYLCASSFTEGFYGYTFGSGTRLTVV.

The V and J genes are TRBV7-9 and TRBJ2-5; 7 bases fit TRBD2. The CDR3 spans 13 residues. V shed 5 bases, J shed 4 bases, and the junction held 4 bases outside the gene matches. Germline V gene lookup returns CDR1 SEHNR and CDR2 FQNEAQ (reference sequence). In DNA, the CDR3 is TGTGCCAGCAGCAAGCGGGACGGAGAGACCCAGTACTTC. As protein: CASSKRDGETQYF. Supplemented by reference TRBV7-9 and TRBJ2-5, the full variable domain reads DTGVSQNPRHKITKRGQNVTFRCDPISEHNRLYWYRQTLGQGPEFLTYFQNEAQLEKSRLLSDRFSAERPKGSFSTLEIQRTEQGDSAMYLCASSKRDGETQYFGPGTRLLVL.

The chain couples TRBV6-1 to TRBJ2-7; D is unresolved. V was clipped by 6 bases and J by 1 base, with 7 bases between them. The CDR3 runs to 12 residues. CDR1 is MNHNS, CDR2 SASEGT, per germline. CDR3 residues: CASRTDSYEQYF. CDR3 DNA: TGTGCCAGCAGAACTGATTCCTACGAGCAGTACTTC.

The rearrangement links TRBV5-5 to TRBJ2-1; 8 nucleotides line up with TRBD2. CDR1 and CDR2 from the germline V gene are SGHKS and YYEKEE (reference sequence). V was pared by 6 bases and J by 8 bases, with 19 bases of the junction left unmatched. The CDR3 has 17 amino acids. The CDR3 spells CASTLGVGLVEEHEQFF. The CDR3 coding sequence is TGTGCCAGCACCTTAGGTGTGGGACTAGTCGAGGAACATGAGCAGTTCTTC.

This chain's CDR3 is CASSLEFRLSSPAFF. The CDR3 DNA reads as TGTGCCAGCAGCTTAGAATTCCGGCTTTCTAGTCCCGCTTTCTTT. This rearrangement joins TRBV13 to TRBJ1-1; no definite D call. In germline, CDR1 is PRHDT, CDR2 FYEKMQ (reference sequence). The CDR3 runs to 15 residues. V was pared by 1 base and J by 11 bases, with 20 bases between.

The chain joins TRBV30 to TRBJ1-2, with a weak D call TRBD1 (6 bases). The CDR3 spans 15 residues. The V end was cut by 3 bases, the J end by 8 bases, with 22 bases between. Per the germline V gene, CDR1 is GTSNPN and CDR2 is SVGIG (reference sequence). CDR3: CAWSSAQGILRGYTF. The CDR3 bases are TGTGCCTGGAGCTCGGCACAGGGTATTTTGAGAGGCTACACCTTC.

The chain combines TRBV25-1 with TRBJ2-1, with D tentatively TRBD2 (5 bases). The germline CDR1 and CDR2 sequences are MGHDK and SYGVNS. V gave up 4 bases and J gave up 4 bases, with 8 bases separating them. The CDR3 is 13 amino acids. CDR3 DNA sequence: TGTGCCAGCAGTGGAGGGTATTACAATGAGCAGTTCTTC. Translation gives CASSGGYYNEQFF.

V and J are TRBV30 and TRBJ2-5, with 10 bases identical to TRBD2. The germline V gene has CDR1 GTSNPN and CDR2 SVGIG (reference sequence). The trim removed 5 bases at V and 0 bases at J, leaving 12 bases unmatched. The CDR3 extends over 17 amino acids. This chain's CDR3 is CAWDSSGGVGYQETQYF. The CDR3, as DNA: TGTGCCTGGGACTCTAGCGGGGGCGTCGGGTACCAAGAGACCCAGTACTTC.